This T cell receptor beta chain was identified during a study of cytomegalovirus exposure and HLA in healthy donors. Study conclusions and caveats: It was reported that the classifier diagnosed cytomegalovirus status with high specificity and sensitivity in both the original and validation cohorts.

Method: immunoSEQ multiplex PCR; TCRdb's copy keeps in-frame clones and lacks some. Here the sample spans roughly 260,000 clones, about 87% being singletons. This clone was found a few times. Its antigen remains unidentified. Per germline, CDR1 SGHNT and CDR2 YYREEE (reference sequence). V shed 1 base and J shed 6 bases, with 11 bases lying between them. The CDR3 runs to 13 residues. The sample was PBMCs. This receptor was identified in a man aged 18 to 29 in good health and CMV-seronegative. The V and J genes are TRBV5-4 and TRBJ2-7, with D possibly being TRBD1 (5 bases). The CDR3 region is CASSLWGVSEQYF. For the CDR3, the DNA is TGTGCCAGCAGCTTGTGGGGCGTTTCCGAGCAGTACTTC.